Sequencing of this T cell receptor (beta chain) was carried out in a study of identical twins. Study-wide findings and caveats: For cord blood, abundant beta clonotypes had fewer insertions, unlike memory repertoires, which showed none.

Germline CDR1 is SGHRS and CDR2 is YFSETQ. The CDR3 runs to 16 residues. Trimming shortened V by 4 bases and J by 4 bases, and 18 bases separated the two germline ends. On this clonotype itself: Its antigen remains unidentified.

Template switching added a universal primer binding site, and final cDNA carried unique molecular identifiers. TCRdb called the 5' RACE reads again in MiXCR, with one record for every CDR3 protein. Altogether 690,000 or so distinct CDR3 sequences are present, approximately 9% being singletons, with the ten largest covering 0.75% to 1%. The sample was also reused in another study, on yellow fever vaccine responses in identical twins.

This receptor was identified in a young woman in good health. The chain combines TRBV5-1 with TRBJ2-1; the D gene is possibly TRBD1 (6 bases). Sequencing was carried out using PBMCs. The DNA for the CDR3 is TGCGCCAGCAGCATATTGGGGGCAGGGGAGTACAATGAGCAGTTCTTC. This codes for CASSILGAGEYNEQFF.